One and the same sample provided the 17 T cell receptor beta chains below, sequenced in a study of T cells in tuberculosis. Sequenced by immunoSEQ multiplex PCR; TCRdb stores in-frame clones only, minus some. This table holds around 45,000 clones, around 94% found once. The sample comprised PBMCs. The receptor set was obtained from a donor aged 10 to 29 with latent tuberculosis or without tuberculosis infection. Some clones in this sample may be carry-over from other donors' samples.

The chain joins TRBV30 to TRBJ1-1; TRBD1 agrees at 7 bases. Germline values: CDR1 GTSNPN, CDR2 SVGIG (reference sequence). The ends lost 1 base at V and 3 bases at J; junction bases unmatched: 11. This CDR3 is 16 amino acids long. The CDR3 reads CAWSDARGLPYTEAFF. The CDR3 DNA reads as TGTGCCTGGAGTGATGCAAGGGGGCTTCCGTACACTGAAGCTTTCTTT. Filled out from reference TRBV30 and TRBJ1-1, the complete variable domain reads SQTIHQWPATLVQPVGSPLSLECTVEGTSNPNLYWYRQAAGRGLQLLFYSVGIGQISSEVPQNLSASRPQDRQFILSSKKLLLSDSGFYLCAWSDARGLPYTEAFFGQGTRLTVV.

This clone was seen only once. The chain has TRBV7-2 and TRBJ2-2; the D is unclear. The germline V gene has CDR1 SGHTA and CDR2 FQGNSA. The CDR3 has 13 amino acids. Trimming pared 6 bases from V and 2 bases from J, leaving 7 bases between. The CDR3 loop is CASSRRNTGELFF. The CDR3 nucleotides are TGTGCCAGCAGTCGTCGTAACACCGGGGAGCTGTTTTTT.

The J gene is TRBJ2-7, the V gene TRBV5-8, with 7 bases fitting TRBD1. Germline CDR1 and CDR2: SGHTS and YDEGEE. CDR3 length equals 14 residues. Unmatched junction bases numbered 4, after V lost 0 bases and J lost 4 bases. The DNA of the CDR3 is TGTGCCAGCAGCTTGGGACAGGGACCATACGAGCAGTACTTC. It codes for CASSLGQGPYEQYF. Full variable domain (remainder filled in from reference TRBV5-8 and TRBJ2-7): EAGVTQSPTHLIKTRGQQATLRCSPISGHTSVYWYQQALGLGLQFLLWYDEGEERNRGNFPPRFSGRQFPNYSSELNVNALELEDSALYLCASSLGQGPYEQYFGPGTRLTVT.

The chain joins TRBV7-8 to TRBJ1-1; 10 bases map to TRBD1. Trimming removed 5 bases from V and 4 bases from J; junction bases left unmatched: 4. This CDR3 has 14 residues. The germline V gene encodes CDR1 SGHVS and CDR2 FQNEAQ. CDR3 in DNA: TGTGCCAGCAGCCCCGGACAGGGGGGCACTGAAGCTTTCTTT. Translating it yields CASSPGQGGTEAFF.

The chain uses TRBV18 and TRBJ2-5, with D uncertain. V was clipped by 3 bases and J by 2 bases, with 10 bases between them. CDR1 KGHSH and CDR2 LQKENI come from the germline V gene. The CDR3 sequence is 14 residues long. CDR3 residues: CASSPPEIQETQYF. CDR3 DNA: TGTGCCAGCTCACCGCCGGAGATTCAAGAGACCCAGTACTTC.

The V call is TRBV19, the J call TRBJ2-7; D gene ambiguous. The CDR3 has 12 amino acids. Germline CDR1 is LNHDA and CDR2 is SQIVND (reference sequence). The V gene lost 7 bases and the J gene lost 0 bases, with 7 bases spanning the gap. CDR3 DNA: TGTGCCAGTATGAGGAGCTCCTACGAGCAGTACTTC. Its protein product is CASMRSSYEQYF. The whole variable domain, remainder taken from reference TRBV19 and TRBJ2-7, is DGGITQSPKYLFRKEGQNVTLSCEQNLNHDAMYWYRQDPGQGLRLIYYSQIVNDFQKGDIAEGYSVSREKKESFPLTVTSAQKNPTAFYLCASMRSSYEQYFGPGTRLTVT.

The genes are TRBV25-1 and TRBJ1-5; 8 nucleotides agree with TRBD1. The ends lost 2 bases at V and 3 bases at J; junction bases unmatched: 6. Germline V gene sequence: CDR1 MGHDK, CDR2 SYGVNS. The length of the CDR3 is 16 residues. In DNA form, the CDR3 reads TGTGCCAGCAGTGAACCCGGACAGGGCGACAATCAGCCCCAGCATTTT. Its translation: CASSEPGQGDNQPQHF. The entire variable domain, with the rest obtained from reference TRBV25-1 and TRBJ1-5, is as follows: EADIYQTPRYLVIGTGKKITLECSQTMGHDKMYWYQQDPGMELHLIHYSYGVNSTEKGDLSSESTVSRIRTEHFPLTLESARPSHTSQYLCASSEPGQGDNQPQHFGDGTRLSIL.

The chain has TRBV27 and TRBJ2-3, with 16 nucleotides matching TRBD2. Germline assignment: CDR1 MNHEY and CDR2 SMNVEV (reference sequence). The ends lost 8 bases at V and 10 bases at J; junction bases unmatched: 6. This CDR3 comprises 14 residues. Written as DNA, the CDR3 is TGTGCCAGCGCCCCTGGGACTAGCGGGAGGGCGCAGTATTTT. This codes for CASAPGTSGRAQYF.

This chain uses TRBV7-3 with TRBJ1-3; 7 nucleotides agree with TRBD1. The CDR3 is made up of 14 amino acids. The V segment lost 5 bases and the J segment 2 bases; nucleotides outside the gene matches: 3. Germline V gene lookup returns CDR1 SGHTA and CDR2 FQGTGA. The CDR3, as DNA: TGTGCCAGCAGCCCGACAGGGCCTGGAAACACCATATATTTT. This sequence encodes CASSPTGPGNTIYF.

Here the CDR3 DNA reads TGTGCCAGCAGCCAAGTCCTGGTCGGAGGGGAGCAGTACTTC. This translates into CASSQVLVGGEQYF. V and J are TRBV14 and TRBJ2-7, with D possibly matching TRBD2 (6 bases). The CDR3 length is 14 residues. Germline values: CDR1 SGHDN, CDR2 FVKESK. Trimming shortened V by 1 base and J by 7 bases, and 14 bases separated the two germline ends.

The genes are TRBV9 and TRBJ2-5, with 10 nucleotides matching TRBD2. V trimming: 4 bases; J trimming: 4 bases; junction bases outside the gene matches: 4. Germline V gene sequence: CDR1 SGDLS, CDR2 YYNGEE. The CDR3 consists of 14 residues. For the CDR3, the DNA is TGTGCCAGCAGCCCACGACTAGCGGGAGAGACCCAGTACTTC. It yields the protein CASSPRLAGETQYF.

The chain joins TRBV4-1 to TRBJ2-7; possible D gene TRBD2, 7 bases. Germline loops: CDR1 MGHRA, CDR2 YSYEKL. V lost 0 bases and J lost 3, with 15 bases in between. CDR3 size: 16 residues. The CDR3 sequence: CASSQDWYREGYEQYF. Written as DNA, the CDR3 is TGCGCCAGCAGCCAAGATTGGTACAGGGAGGGCTACGAGCAGTACTTC.

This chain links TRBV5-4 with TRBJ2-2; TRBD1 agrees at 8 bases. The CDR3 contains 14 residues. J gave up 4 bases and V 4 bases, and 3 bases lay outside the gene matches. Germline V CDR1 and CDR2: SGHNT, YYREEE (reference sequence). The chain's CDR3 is CASSPQGGTGELFF. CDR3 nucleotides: TGTGCCAGCAGCCCACAGGGGGGCACCGGGGAGCTGTTTTTT.

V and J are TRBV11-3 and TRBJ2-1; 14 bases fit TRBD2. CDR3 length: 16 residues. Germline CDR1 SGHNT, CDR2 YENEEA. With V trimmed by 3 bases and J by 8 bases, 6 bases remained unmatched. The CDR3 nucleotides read TGTGCCAGCAGCTTGGGACTAGCGGGAGTAGATTATGAGCAGTTCTTC. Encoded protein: CASSLGLAGVDYEQFF.

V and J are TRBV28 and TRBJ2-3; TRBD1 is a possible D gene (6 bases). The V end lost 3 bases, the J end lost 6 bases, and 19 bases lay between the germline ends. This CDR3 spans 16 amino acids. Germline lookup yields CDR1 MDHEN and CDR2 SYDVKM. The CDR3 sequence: CASSLPRNRQADTQYF. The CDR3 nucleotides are TGTGCCAGCAGTTTGCCGCGTAACCGACAGGCGGATACGCAGTATTTT.

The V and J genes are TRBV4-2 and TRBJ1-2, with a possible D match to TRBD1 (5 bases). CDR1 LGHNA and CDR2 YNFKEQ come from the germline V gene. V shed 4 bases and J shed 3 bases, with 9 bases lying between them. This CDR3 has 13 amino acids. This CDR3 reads CASSRRGYYGYTF. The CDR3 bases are TGTGCCAGCAGCCGTCGGGGGTACTATGGCTACACCTTC.

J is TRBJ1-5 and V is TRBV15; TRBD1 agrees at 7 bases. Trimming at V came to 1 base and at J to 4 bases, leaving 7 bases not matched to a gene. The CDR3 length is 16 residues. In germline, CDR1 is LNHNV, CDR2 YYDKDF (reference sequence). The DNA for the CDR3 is TGTGCCACCAGCAGAGCTAGAACAGGGGTAAATCAGCCCCAGCATTTT. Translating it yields CATSRARTGVNQPQHF.